A selection of T cell receptor beta chains follows, all from one sample in a study of a mutant IDH1 vaccine in newly diagnosed glioma. TCRdb keeps only in-frame clones here, not all; method: immunoSEQ multiplex PCR. Of some 62,000 clones in the sample, 83% were seen once. These receptors are not linked to any known antigen. Sequenced here: PBMCs, sampled from a glioma patient whose treatment included an IDH1 peptide vaccine. The source of these receptors is a man younger than 45 with glioma. Both conserved end residues are part of each CDR3. Fields, in order: J gene, D gene, clone size, V gene, CDR3 DNA, CDR3 protein. The D gene is left open where the match is weak. Clone size, where shown, is once, few, many, or a class for clones that have expanded.

J gene: TRBJ1-1; D gene: -; clone size: few; V gene: TRBV4-1; CDR3 DNA: TGCGCCAGCAGCCACGCCTTGGGACGGAAGAACACTGAAGCTTTCTTT; CDR3 protein: CASSHALGRKNTEAFF
J gene: TRBJ2-7; D gene: -; clone size: -; V gene: TRBV7-8; CDR3 DNA: TGTGCCAGCAGCTTACCTCCGACAGGTTTTTCCTACGAGCAGTACTTC; CDR3 protein: CASSLPPTGFSYEQYF
J gene: TRBJ2-7; D gene: -; clone size: -; V gene: TRBV18; CDR3 DNA: TGTGCCAGCTCATCCTTAGACAGTGGAGGCTACGAGCAGTACTTC; CDR3 protein: CASSSLDSGGYEQYF
J gene: TRBJ2-5; D gene: -; clone size: -; V gene: TRBV19; CDR3 DNA: TGTGCCAGTAGTAGCTGGGGCCGGGAGACCCAGTACTTC; CDR3 protein: CASSSWGRETQYF
J gene: TRBJ1-3; D gene: -; clone size: once; V gene: TRBV18; CDR3 DNA: TGTGCCAGCTCACCTTCCGGGACTCCTGGAAACACCATATATTTT; CDR3 protein: CASSPSGTPGNTIYF
J gene: TRBJ2-5; D gene: TRBD1; clone size: -; V gene: TRBV11-2; CDR3 DNA: TGTGCCAGCAGCTTTTTCTTACAGGGGACCATCCAAGAGACCCAGTACTTC; CDR3 protein: CASSFFLQGTIQETQYF
J gene: TRBJ2-5; D gene: TRBD2; clone size: -; V gene: TRBV4-1; CDR3 DNA: TGCGCCAGCAGCCAAGTAGGTTGGCGGGGGGATTTCCAAGAGACCCAGTACTTC; CDR3 protein: CASSQVGWRGDFQETQYF
J gene: TRBJ1-5; D gene: -; clone size: -; V gene: TRBV27; CDR3 DNA: TGTGCCAGCAGTTTTTTCAATCAGCCCCAGCATTTT; CDR3 protein: CASSFFNQPQHF
J gene: TRBJ2-1; D gene: -; clone size: few; V gene: TRBV7-9; CDR3 DNA: TGTGCCAGCAGCTTAGATTGGGGTTATGAGCAGTTCTTC; CDR3 protein: CASSLDWGYEQFF
J gene: TRBJ2-5; D gene: TRBD1; clone size: -; V gene: TRBV5-4; CDR3 DNA: TGTGCCAGCAGCTTGAAAGGGGGCACAGAGACCCAGTACTTC; CDR3 protein: CASSLKGGTETQYF
J gene: TRBJ1-1; D gene: -; clone size: -; V gene: TRBV5-1; CDR3 DNA: TGCGCCAGCAGCTTGGATTTAGAGCTTGAAGCTTTCTTT; CDR3 protein: CASSLDLELEAFF
J gene: TRBJ2-1; D gene: TRBD2; clone size: -; V gene: TRBV2; CDR3 DNA: TGTGCCAGCCTCGGCGGGGGCTACAATGAGCAGTTCTTC; CDR3 protein: CASLGGGYNEQFF
J gene: TRBJ2-2; D gene: TRBD1; clone size: -; V gene: TRBV27; CDR3 DNA: TGTGCCAGCAGGGGACAGGGAGGAACCGGGGAGCTGTTTTTT; CDR3 protein: CASRGQGGTGELFF
J gene: TRBJ2-3; D gene: -; clone size: -; V gene: TRBV7-2; CDR3 DNA: TGTGCCAGCAGCATAAGCACAGATACGCAGTATTTT; CDR3 protein: CASSISTDTQYF
J gene: TRBJ1-2; D gene: TRBD1; clone size: -; V gene: TRBV28; CDR3 DNA: TGTGCCAGCAGTTTTTACAGGGGATGGAGAGGCTACACCTTC; CDR3 protein: CASSFYRGWRGYTF
J gene: TRBJ2-7; D gene: TRBD1; clone size: -; V gene: TRBV5-4; CDR3 DNA: TGTGCCAGCAGCCGAAAGGACAGGGCCCTCTACGAGCAGTACTTC; CDR3 protein: CASSRKDRALYEQYF
J gene: TRBJ1-6; D gene: -; clone size: -; V gene: TRBV5-8; CDR3 DNA: TGTGCCAGCAGCTCCCTAAGGCGGGGGTACTATAATTCACCCCTCCACTTT; CDR3 protein: CASSSLRRGYYNSPLHF
J gene: TRBJ2-5; D gene: TRBD2; clone size: -; V gene: TRBV28; CDR3 DNA: TGTGCCAGCAGTTTAAGACGAATAGCGGGGGGCGGAAAAGAGACCCAGTACTTC; CDR3 protein: CASSLRRIAGGGKETQYF
J gene: TRBJ1-1; D gene: -; clone size: -; V gene: TRBV11-2; CDR3 DNA: TGTGCCAGCAGCTCCTGGGGGGGGTACACTGAAGCTTTCTTT; CDR3 protein: CASSSWGGYTEAFF
J gene: TRBJ1-1; D gene: -; clone size: -; V gene: TRBV7-2; CDR3 DNA: TGTGCCAGCAGCTTCGGAACAGGGAACACTGAAGCTTTCTTT; CDR3 protein: CASSFGTGNTEAFF
J gene: TRBJ1-6; D gene: -; clone size: -; V gene: TRBV28; CDR3 DNA: TGTGCCAGCAGTCTCACGTCCTCCTATAATTCACCCCTCCACTTT; CDR3 protein: CASSLTSSYNSPLHF
J gene: TRBJ2-5; D gene: TRBD2; clone size: -; V gene: TRBV7-2; CDR3 DNA: TGTGCCAGCAGCTTTGGGACTAGTGAAACCCAGTACTTC; CDR3 protein: CASSFGTSETQYF
J gene: TRBJ1-5; D gene: TRBD1; clone size: few; V gene: TRBV30; CDR3 DNA: TGTGCCTGGAGTGGGACAGGGGGCACGCCCCAGCATTTT; CDR3 protein: CAWSGTGGTPQHF
J gene: TRBJ2-7; D gene: TRBD1; clone size: -; V gene: TRBV9; CDR3 DNA: TGTGCCAGCAGCGACCGACAGGGGGCATGCGAGCAGTACTTC; CDR3 protein: CASSDRQGACEQYF
J gene: TRBJ1-2; D gene: -; clone size: -; V gene: TRBV7-9; CDR3 DNA: TGTGCCAGCAGCTTAAACAGGGTGGATGGCTACACCTTC; CDR3 protein: CASSLNRVDGYTF
J gene: TRBJ1-4; D gene: -; clone size: -; V gene: TRBV2; CDR3 DNA: TGTGCCAGCAGCGACTCTCAGGAGGATAATGAAAAACTGTTTTTT; CDR3 protein: CASSDSQEDNEKLFF
J gene: TRBJ1-6; D gene: -; clone size: -; V gene: TRBV19; CDR3 DNA: TGTGCCAGTAAAAGAGGGGCCGTCGCTTCCTATAATTCACCCCTCCACTTT; CDR3 protein: CASKRGAVASYNSPLHF
J gene: TRBJ1-3; D gene: -; clone size: once; V gene: TRBV7-2; CDR3 DNA: TGTGCCAGCAGCTTAGGGGGGGGACCAGGAAACACCATATATTTT; CDR3 protein: CASSLGGGPGNTIYF
J gene: TRBJ1-5; D gene: -; clone size: -; V gene: TRBV14; CDR3 DNA: TGTGCCAGCAGCCCCGCTGAACAGGGAATACATCAGCCCCAGCATTTT; CDR3 protein: CASSPAEQGIHQPQHF